The 15 T cell receptor beta chains reported below all come from one sample, sequenced in a study of cytomegalovirus exposure and HLA in healthy donors. PCR used 60 Vbeta primers and 13 Jbeta primers. Only in-frame clones appear in the TCRdb table, and some are missing; sequencing was by immunoSEQ multiplex PCR. The sample shows about 160,000 clones, about three quarters of them seen only once. Sample: PBMCs. Every receptor here comes from a woman between 50 and 59 years old in good health and CMV-seropositive.

The CDR3 is CASSLKTGDIGYTF. For the CDR3, the DNA is TGCGCCAGCAGCTTAAAAACAGGGGACATTGGCTACACCTTC. The chain links TRBV5-1 to TRBJ1-2; 7 bases fit TRBD1. Looked up from germline, CDR1 is SGHRS and CDR2 is YFSETQ. This CDR3 has 14 amino acids. V shed 2 bases and J 7 bases; nucleotides not matched to a gene: 8. The full variable domain, with the rest looked up from reference TRBV5-1 and TRBJ1-2, is KAGVTQTPRYLIKTRGQQVTLSCSPISGHRSVSWYQQTPGQGLQFLFEYFSETQRNKGNFPGRFSGRQFSNSRSEMNVSTLELGDSALYLCASSLKTGDIGYTFGSGTRLTVV.

The gene calls are TRBV14 and TRBJ2-3, with D possibly TRBD1 on 8 matching bases. This CDR3 has 16 amino acids. Trimming took off 1 base at V and 2 bases at J, with 13 bases between the two ends. The germline CDR1 and CDR2 sequences are SGHDN and FVKESK. CDR3 sequence reads: CASSQGQGRDTDTQYF. The CDR3 DNA sequence: TGTGCCAGCAGCCAAGGACAGGGGAGGGACACAGATACGCAGTATTTT.

This clone was seen a handful of times. This chain connects TRBV14 to TRBJ2-5; 9 bases map to TRBD1. The CDR3 is 14 amino acids. The junction had 4 bases not matched to a gene; V was cut back by 3 bases and J by 5 bases. The germline V gene encodes CDR1 SGHDN and CDR2 FVKESK. For the CDR3, the DNA is TGTGCCAGCAGCCATGGGACAGGGACTGAGACCCAGTACTTC. Its translation is CASSHGTGTETQYF.

The gene calls are TRBV7-8 and TRBJ2-5, with 13 bases aligning to TRBD2. Germline trimming cut 4 bases from V and 2 bases from J; bases unmatched to any gene: 4. In germline, CDR1 is SGHVS, CDR2 FQNEAQ. CDR3 length: 16 amino acids. The CDR3 region has the DNA TGTGCCAGCAGCTCTCAGGGACTAGCGGGACAAGAGACCCAGTACTTC. Translating it yields CASSSQGLAGQETQYF.

The CDR3 spells CASSFRDSRREQYF. The CDR3 DNA reads TGTGCCAGCAGCTTCCGGGACAGTCGGAGGGAGCAGTACTTC. This chain connects TRBV11-2 to TRBJ2-7, with 7 bases identical to TRBD1. The V and J ends lost 3 bases and 7 bases, in that order; junction bases with no gene match: 9. The CDR3 spans 14 residues. Germline V CDR1 and CDR2: SGHAT, FQNNGV.

This clone was counted between two and nine times. This chain links TRBV2 with TRBJ2-4; possibly TRBD1 for D (6 bases). CDR3 size: 17 residues. V was clipped by 4 bases and J by 0 bases, with 16 bases between them. The germline V gene has CDR1 SNHLY and CDR2 FYNNEI. The CDR3 region is CASSAGDPFLAKNIQYF. The DNA of the CDR3 is TGTGCCAGCAGTGCAGGGGATCCCTTCTTAGCCAAAAACATTCAGTACTTC.

V and J are TRBV11-3 and TRBJ2-5, with TRBD1 matching 8 bases. V dropped 2 bases and J dropped 3; count of bases not matched to a gene: 8. CDR3 length equals 16 residues. In germline, CDR1 is SGHNT, CDR2 YENEEA. The CDR3 coding sequence is TGTGCCAGCAGCTTAAGGGCAGGGGGCCCCAAAGAGACCCAGTACTTC. It is translated as CASSLRAGGPKETQYF.

This chain joins TRBV30 and TRBJ1-4; 7 bases align to TRBD1. Per the germline V gene, CDR1 is GTSNPN and CDR2 is SVGIG (reference sequence). This CDR3 region has 15 residues. The ends lost 5 bases at V and 0 bases at J; junction bases unmatched: 6. Here the CDR3 reads CAWSTGSATNEKLFF. CDR3 nucleotides: TGTGCCTGGTCGACAGGGAGTGCAACTAATGAAAAACTGTTTTTT.

V is TRBV28 and J is TRBJ1-6, with D unresolved. Trimming cost V 6 bases and J 11 bases, with 20 bases left between them. This CDR3 has 15 residues. Looked up from germline, CDR1 is MDHEN and CDR2 is SYDVKM. The CDR3 reads CASRGADRGNAPLHF. The DNA of the CDR3 is TGTGCCAGCAGGGGCGCGGACCGGGGAAACGCACCCCTCCACTTT.

This chain links TRBV7-3 with TRBJ1-1, with TRBD1 as a possible D gene (6 bases). Germline loops: CDR1 SGHTA, CDR2 FQGTGA. V lost 5 bases to trimming and J lost 6 bases, with 16 bases between them. This CDR3 has 14 residues. The CDR3 bases are TGTGCCAGCAGCGAAAAGGGACATATGCCTGAAGCTTTCTTT. Protein product: CASSEKGHMPEAFF.

The chain combines TRBV19 with TRBJ1-6; unclear D gene. The CDR3 has 15 amino acids. Germline V gene sequence: CDR1 LNHDA, CDR2 SQIVND (reference sequence). The V gene lost 3 bases and the J gene lost 10 bases, with 16 bases spanning the gap. CDR3 sequence reads: CASSISWGVDSPLHF. CDR3 nucleotides: TGTGCCAGTAGTATTAGCTGGGGAGTAGACTCACCCCTCCACTTT.

This clone was recorded a few times. The V gene is TRBV6-9, the J gene TRBJ2-7; 7 positions agree with TRBD2. Looked up from germline, CDR1 is MNHGY and CDR2 is SVAAGI. V lost 2 bases, J lost 4 bases, and 14 bases stayed unmatched. The CDR3 is made up of 17 amino acids. The CDR3 is CASSYGVGRDLRYEQYF. CDR3 DNA: TGTGCCAGCAGTTATGGGGTAGGGAGGGATCTGCGGTACGAGCAGTACTTC.

This clone has a handful of counts. The genes are TRBV2 and TRBJ2-5; possible D gene TRBD2, 5 bases. There are 14 residues in the CDR3. With 6 bases removed from V and 4 bases from J, the gap between germline ends came to 15 bases. From germline, CDR1 is SNHLY and CDR2 FYNNEI. CDR3 sequence: CASSALAGGETQYF. The CDR3, as DNA: TGTGCCAGCAGCGCTCTTGCGGGCGGAGAGACCCAGTACTTC.

The chain carries TRBV27 and TRBJ1-2, with TRBD1 identical over 10 bases. Trimming took 8 bases from V and 8 from J; bases not matched to a gene: 5. CDR3 size: 12 residues. Germline V gene sequence: CDR1 MNHEY, CDR2 SMNVEV (reference sequence). The CDR3 reads CASGRDRGGYTF. CDR3 coding DNA: TGTGCCAGCGGGCGGGACAGGGGCGGCTACACCTTC.

In this sample, this clone turned up once. The chain uses TRBV19 and TRBJ2-1, with 8 bases identical to TRBD2. The V gene end was trimmed by 1 base and the J gene end by 6 bases; junction bases not matched to a gene: 5. The CDR3 covers 15 residues. Germline CDR1 and CDR2: LNHDA and SQIVND (reference sequence). As DNA, the CDR3 is TGTGCCAGTAGTATAGCGGGAGGGCGAGTCAATGAGCAGTTCTTC. Its protein product is CASSIAGGRVNEQFF.